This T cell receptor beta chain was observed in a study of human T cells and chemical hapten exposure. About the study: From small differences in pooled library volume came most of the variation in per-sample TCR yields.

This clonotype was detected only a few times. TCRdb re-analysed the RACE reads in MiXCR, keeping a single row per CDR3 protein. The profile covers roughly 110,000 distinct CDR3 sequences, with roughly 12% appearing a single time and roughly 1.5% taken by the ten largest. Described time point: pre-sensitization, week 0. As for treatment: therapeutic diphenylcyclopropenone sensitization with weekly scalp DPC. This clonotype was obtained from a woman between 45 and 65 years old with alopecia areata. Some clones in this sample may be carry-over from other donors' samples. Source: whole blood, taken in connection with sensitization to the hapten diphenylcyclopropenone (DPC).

The CDR3 DNA reads as TGTGCCAGCAGCCAAGAATGGCCCGGTTGGGGGAGCACAGATACGCAGTATTTT. This encodes CASSQEWPGWGSTDTQYF. The J gene is TRBJ2-3, the V gene TRBV3-1; D is perhaps TRBD1 or TRBD2 (5 bases each). Germline V gene data show CDR1 as LGHDT and CDR2 as YNNKEL (reference sequence). This CDR3 has 18 residues. Trimming left V 0 bases short and J 0 bases short, with 16 bases between.